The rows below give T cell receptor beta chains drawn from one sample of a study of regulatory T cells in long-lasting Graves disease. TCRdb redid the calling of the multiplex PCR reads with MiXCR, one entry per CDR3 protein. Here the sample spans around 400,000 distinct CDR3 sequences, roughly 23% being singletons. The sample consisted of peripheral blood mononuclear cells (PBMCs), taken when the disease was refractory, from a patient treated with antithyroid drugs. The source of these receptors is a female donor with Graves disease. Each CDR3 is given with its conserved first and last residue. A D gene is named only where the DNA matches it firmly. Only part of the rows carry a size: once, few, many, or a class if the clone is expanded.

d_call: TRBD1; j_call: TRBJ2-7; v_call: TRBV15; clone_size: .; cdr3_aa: CATSRRTGPDEQYF; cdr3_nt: TGTGCCACCAGCAGGAGGACAGGGCCGGACGAGCAGTACTTC
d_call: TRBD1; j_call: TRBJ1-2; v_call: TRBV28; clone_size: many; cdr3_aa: CASSSPTGGLGYTF; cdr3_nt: TGTGCCAGCAGTTCCCCGACAGGGGGCTTAGGCTACACCTTC
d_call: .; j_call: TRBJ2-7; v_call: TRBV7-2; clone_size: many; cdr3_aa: CASSLPLNGQNRYEQYF; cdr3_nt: TGTGCCAGCAGCTTACCCTTAAATGGACAGAACCGCTACGAGCAGTACTTC
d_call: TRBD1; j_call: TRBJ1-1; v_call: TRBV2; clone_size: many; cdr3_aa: CASSEGQANTEAFF; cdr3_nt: TGTGCCAGCAGTGAGGGACAGGCAAACACTGAAGCTTTCTTT
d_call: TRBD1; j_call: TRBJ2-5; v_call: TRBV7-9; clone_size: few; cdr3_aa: CASSRTGGAQETQYF; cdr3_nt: TGTGCCAGCAGCCGCACAGGGGGCGCCCAAGAGACCCAGTACTTC
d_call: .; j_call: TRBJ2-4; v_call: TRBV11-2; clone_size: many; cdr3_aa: CASSLDLGSLAKNIQYF; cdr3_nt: TGTGCCAGCAGCTTAGATCTGGGGTCCTTAGCCAAAAACATTCAGTACTTC
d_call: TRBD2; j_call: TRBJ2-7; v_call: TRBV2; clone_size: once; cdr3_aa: CASSETSGKNEQYF; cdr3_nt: TGTGCCAGCAGCGAAACTAGCGGGAAGAACGAGCAGTACTTC
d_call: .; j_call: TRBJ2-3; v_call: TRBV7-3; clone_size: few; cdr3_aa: CASSSETRGTQYF; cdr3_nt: TGTGCCAGCAGCTCCGAGACTCGTGGTACGCAGTATTTT
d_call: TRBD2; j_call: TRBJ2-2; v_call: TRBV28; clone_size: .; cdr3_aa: CASSLGAGGSGEPFF; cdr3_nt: TGTGCCAGCAGTTTAGGAGCGGGAGGATCCGGGGAGCCGTTTTTT
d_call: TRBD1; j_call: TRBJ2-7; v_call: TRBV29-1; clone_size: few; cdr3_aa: CSVEAGIGTGSYEQYF; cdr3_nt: TGCAGCGTTGAAGCAGGCATTGGGACAGGGTCCTACGAGCAGTACTTC
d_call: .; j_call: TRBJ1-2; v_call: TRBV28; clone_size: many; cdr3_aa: CASRGNTLYGYTF; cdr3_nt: TGTGCCAGCAGAGGTAACACGCTCTATGGCTACACCTTC
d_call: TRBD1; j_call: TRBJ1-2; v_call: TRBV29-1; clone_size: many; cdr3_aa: CSVEPRTGEGYTF; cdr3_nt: TGCAGCGTTGAACCCCGGACAGGGGAGGGCTACACCTTC
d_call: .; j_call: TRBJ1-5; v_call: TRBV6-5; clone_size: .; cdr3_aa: CASSYSRAGHIGFSNQPQHF; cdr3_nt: TGTGCCAGCAGTTACTCGAGAGCTGGACATATAGGGTTTAGCAATCAGCCCCAGCATTTT
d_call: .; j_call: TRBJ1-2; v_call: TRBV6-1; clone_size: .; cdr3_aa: CASRDNLNYGYTF; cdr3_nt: TGTGCCAGCAGAGACAACCTTAACTATGGCTACACCTTC
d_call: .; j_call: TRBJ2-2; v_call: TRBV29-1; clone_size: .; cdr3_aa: CSVGTRVGELFF; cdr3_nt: TGCAGCGTAGGGACCAGGGTTGGGGAGCTGTTTTTT
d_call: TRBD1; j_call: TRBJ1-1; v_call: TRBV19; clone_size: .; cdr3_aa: CASSIIDRGHTEAFF; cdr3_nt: TGTGCCAGTAGTATAATTGACAGGGGCCACACTGAAGCTTTCTTT
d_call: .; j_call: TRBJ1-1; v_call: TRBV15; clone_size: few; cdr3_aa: CATSRDLGTPNTGAFF; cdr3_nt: TGTGCCACCAGCAGAGATTTGGGGACACCGAACACTGGAGCTTTCTTT
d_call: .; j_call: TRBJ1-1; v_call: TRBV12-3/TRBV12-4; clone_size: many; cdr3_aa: CASTKTTGEAFF; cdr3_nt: TGTGCCAGCACCAAAACGACAGGTGAAGCTTTCTTT
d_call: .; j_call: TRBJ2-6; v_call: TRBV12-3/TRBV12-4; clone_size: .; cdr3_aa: CASSPRRSGIPLLGANVLTF; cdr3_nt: TGTGCCAGCAGTCCGCGGCGGTCAGGGATTCCTCTCCTTGGGGCCAACGTCCTGACTTTC
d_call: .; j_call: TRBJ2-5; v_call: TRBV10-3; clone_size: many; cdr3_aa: CAISPGSQETQYF; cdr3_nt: TGTGCCATCAGCCCGGGGAGTCAAGAGACCCAGTACTTC
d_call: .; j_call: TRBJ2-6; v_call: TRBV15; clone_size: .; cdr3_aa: CATRKGPSSGANVLTF; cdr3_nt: TGTGCCACCAGGAAGGGGCCGAGTTCTGGGGCCAACGTCCTGACTTTC
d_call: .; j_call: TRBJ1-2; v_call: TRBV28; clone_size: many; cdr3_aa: CASSLESRYGYTF; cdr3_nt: TGTGCCAGCAGTTTGGAGAGTCGCTATGGCTACACCTTC
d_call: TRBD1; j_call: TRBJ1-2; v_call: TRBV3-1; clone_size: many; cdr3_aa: CASSQAGDSGEGYTF; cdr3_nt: TGTGCCAGCAGCCAAGCGGGGGACAGTGGCGAGGGCTACACCTTC
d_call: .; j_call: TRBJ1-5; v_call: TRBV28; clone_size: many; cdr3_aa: CASSPPGGQPQHF; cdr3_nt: TGTGCCAGCAGTCCTCCCGGGGGTCAGCCCCAGCATTTT
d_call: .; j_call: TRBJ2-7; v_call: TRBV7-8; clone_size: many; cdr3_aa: CASSLDLAKTYEQYF; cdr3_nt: TGTGCCAGCAGCTTAGACCTAGCGAAAACTTACGAGCAGTACTTC
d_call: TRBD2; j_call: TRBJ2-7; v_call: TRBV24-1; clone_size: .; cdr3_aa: CATSPTSGSHEQYF; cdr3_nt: TGTGCCACCAGTCCGACTAGCGGGAGCCACGAGCAGTACTTC
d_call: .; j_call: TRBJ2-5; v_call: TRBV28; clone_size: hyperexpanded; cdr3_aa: CASSPAAYMQETQYF; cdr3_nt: TGTGCCAGCAGCCCGGCAGCTTACATGCAAGAGACCCAGTACTTC
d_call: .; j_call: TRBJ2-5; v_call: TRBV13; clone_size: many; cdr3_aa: CASSPLGERTQYF; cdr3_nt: TGTGCCAGCAGCCCCCTAGGGGAAAGGACCCAGTACTTC
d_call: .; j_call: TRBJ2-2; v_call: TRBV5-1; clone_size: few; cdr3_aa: CASSLAGQTGGLFF; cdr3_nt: TGCGCCAGCAGCTTGGCGGGTCAGACCGGGGGGCTGTTTTTT
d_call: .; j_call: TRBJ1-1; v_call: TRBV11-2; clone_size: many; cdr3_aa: CASSLDAGYTEAFF; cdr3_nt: TGTGCCAGCAGCTTAGACGCAGGTTACACTGAAGCTTTCTTT
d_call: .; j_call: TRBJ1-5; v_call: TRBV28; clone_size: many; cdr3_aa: CASSLAIDSNQPQHF; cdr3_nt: TGTGCCAGCAGTTTAGCGATCGATAGCAATCAGCCCCAGCATTTT
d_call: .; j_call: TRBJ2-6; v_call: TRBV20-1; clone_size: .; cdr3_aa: CSLLRGGANVLTF; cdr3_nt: TGCAGCTTACTTCGTGGTGGGGCCAACGTCCTGACTTTC
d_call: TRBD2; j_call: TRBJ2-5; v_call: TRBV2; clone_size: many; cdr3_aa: CASSSAGVETQYF; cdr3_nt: TGTGCCAGCAGTTCAGCGGGAGTAGAGACCCAGTACTTC
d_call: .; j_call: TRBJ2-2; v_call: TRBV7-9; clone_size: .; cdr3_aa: CASTLAWELFF; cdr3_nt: TGTGCCAGCACCCTCGCCTGGGAGCTGTTTTTT
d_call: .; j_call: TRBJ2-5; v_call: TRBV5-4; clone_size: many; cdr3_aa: CASSPSRGTETQYF; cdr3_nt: TGTGCCAGCAGCCCCTCCCGGGGGACGGAGACCCAGTACTTC
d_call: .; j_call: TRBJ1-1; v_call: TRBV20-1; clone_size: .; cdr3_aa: CSARDRRNTEAFF; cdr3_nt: TGCAGTGCTAGAGATCGAAGGAACACTGAAGCTTTCTTT
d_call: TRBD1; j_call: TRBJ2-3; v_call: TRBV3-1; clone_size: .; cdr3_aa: CASSAGQVATDTQYF; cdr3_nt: TGTGCCAGCAGCGCGGGACAGGTTGCGACAGATACGCAGTATTTT
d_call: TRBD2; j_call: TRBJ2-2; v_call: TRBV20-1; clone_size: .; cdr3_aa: CSARGTSGRDTGELFF; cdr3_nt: TGCAGTGCTAGAGGGACTAGCGGAAGAGACACCGGGGAGCTGTTTTTT
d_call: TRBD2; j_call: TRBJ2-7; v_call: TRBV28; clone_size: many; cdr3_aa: CASSLEASGTYEQYF; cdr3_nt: TGTGCCAGCAGTTTAGAGGCTAGCGGCACCTACGAGCAGTACTTC
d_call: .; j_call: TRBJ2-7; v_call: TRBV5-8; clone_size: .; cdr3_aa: CASSPLDRGSYEQYF; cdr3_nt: TGTGCCAGCAGCCCGTTAGACCGGGGCTCCTACGAGCAGTACTTC
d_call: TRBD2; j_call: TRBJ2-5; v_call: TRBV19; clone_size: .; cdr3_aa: CASSIDRPSGRETQYF; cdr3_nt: TGTGCCAGTAGTATAGATAGGCCTAGCGGGAGAGAGACCCAGTACTTC
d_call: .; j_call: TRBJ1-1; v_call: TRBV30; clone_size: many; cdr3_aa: CAWSAGARTEAFF; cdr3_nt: TGTGCCTGGAGTGCAGGGGCACGGACTGAAGCTTTCTTT
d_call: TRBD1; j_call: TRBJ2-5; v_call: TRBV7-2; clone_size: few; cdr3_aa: CASSQSGTGLGKTQYF; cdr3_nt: TGTGCCAGCAGCCAATCAGGGACAGGGTTAGGGAAGACCCAGTACTTC
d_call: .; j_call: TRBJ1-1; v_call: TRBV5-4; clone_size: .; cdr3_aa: CASSLVQQNTEAFF; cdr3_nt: TGTGCCAGCAGCTTGGTACAGCAGAACACTGAAGCTTTCTTT
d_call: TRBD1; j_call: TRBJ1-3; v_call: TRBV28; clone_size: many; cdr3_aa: CASSFRGSGNTIYF; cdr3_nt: TGTGCCAGCAGTTTCAGGGGGTCCGGAAACACCATATATTTT
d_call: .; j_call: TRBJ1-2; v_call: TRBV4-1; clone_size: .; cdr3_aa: CASSPTREEGYGYTF; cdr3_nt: TGCGCCAGCAGCCCGACCCGGGAAGAGGGCTATGGCTACACCTTC